These 8 T cell receptor beta chains came from one sample sequenced in a study of beta chain features in type 1 diabetes. Points from the study as a whole: Type 1 diabetes patients showed a moderate but significant shortening of TCRB CDR3s in all four CD4+ subsets.

These receptors' antigens are unknown. Expressed TCRB transcripts were sequenced, since all the RNA that had been isolated was reverse transcribed. Profiling relied on immunoSEQ multiplex PCR, and the TCRdb table lists in-frame clones only, not all of them. The sample has 400,000 or so clones; over 8.5% are singletons. What was sequenced was central memory CD4+ T cells from blood. These receptors were taken from a man aged 25-40 years with type 1 diabetes.

This clone has at least ten counts. V and J are TRBV28 and TRBJ1-4; D ambiguous. Trimming took 3 bases from V and 5 from J, leaving 10 bases between them. The CDR3 runs to 14 residues. In germline, CDR1 is MDHEN, CDR2 SYDVKM. CDR3 sequence (DNA): TGTGCCAGCAGTTTTGTCGGAACCAATGAAAAACTGTTTTTT. The encoded protein is CASSFVGTNEKLFF.

Notes on this clone: The sample contains more than one DNA sequence encoding this CDR3. The CDR3 protein is CAWNPGQGNYGYTF. The CDR3 DNA follows: TGTGCCTGGAATCCGGGACAGGGAAACTATGGCTACACCTTC. The chain combines TRBV30 with TRBJ1-2; 9 bases match TRBD1. CDR3 length: 14 residues. Germline values: CDR1 GTSNPN, CDR2 SVGIG (reference sequence). The V segment lost 4 bases and the J segment 2 bases; nucleotides outside the gene matches: 5.

The CDR3 nucleotides read TGTGCCAGCAGCTTAGCTTCCGAGACCCAGTACTTC. It is translated as CASSLASETQYF. The gene calls are TRBV9 and TRBJ2-5; D gene ambiguous. Germline lookup yields CDR1 SGDLS and CDR2 YYNGEE. Between the trimmed V and J ends, which lost 4 bases and 5 bases, there was a span of 9 bases. The CDR3 contains 12 residues.

This clone was seen a handful of times. The V call is TRBV6-1, the J call TRBJ2-3; perhaps D is TRBD1 or TRBD2 (5 bases each). The V end lost 2 bases, the J end lost 0 bases, and 9 bases lay between the germline ends. The CDR3 totals 15 residues. The germline CDR1 and CDR2 sequences are MNHNS and SASEGT. The CDR3 DNA reads as TGTGCCAGCAGTGAATACGGGGACAGCACAGATACGCAGTATTTT. Amino acid sequence: CASSEYGDSTDTQYF.

This clone was detected a few times. The chain recombines TRBV11-2 with TRBJ1-1; D might be TRBD1 (5 bases). Germline-derived CDR1 and CDR2 are SGHAT and FQNNGV. CDR3 length: 13 amino acids. V shed 5 bases and J shed 5 bases, with 12 bases lying between them. CDR3: CASSTQGRTEAFF. CDR3 DNA sequence: TGTGCCAGCAGCACCCAGGGAAGGACTGAAGCTTTCTTT.

This clone has only a few counts. The rearrangement uses TRBV10-3 and TRBJ2-4, with unresolved D. With 0 bases removed from V and 0 bases from J, the gap between germline ends came to 12 bases. The CDR3 consists of 17 residues. Germline assignment: CDR1 ENHRY and CDR2 SYGVKD. CDR3 in amino acids: CAISESGQFIAKNIQYF. The CDR3 DNA reads as TGTGCCATCAGTGAGTCGGGCCAGTTTATAGCCAAAAACATTCAGTACTTC.

The chain employs TRBV7-2 and TRBJ2-4; no definite D call. The length of the CDR3 is 14 residues. The V and J ends lost 2 bases and 6 bases respectively, with 11 bases between them. From germline, CDR1 is SGHTA and CDR2 FQGNSA. DNA of the CDR3: TGTGCCAGCAGCTTAATAATCGACCCAAACATTCAGTACTTC. This codes for CASSLIIDPNIQYF.

This clone was seen many times. The chain couples TRBV28 to TRBJ1-2; TRBD1 might be the D (6 bases). V lost 6 bases and J 7 bases, leaving 15 bases between the germline ends. CDR1 is MDHEN, CDR2 SYDVKM, per germline. The CDR3 runs 13 residues. The CDR3 region is CASRGAGASGYTF. CDR3 bases: TGTGCCAGCAGAGGGGCAGGGGCTAGTGGCTACACCTTC.